Listed here is a single TCR beta chain. The data originate from a study of blood T cell repertoires in COVID-19. Sequenced by immunoSEQ multiplex PCR; TCRdb stores in-frame clones only, minus some. The sample contains about 80,000 clones, around four fifths of which appear only once. CDR1 is SGHRS and CDR2 is YFSETQ in the germline V gene. V shed 4 bases and J shed 4 bases, with 11 bases lying between them. CDR3 length: 13 amino acids. The chain carries TRBV5-1 and TRBJ1-1, with D unclear. This sequence was found in a man older than 75 with active or convalescent COVID-19. Sequencing was carried out using peripheral blood. The CDR3 is CASSPRAGTEAFF. Here the CDR3 DNA reads TGCGCCAGCAGCCCAAGGGCGGGCACTGAAGCTTTCTTT.